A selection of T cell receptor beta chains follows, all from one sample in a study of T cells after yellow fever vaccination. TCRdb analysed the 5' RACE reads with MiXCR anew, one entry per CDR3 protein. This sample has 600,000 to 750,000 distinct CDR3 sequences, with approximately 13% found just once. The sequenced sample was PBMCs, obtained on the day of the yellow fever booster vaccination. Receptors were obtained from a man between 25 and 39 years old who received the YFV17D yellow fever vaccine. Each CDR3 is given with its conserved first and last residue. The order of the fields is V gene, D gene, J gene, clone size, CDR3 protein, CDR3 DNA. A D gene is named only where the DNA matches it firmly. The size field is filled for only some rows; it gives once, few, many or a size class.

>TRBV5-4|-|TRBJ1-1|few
CASSRWGAPTEAFF
TGTGCCAGCAGTCGATGGGGGGCGCCCACTGAAGCTTTCTTT
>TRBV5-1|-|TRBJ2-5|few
CASSLAQGRYQETQYF
TGCGCCAGCAGCTTGGCACAGGGCCGGTACCAAGAGACCCAGTACTTC
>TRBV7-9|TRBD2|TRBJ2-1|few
CASSLPISGTTDEQFF
TGTGCCAGCAGCCTCCCAATTAGCGGGACTACCGATGAGCAGTTCTTC
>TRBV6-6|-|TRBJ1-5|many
CASSDPGAQHF
TGTGCCAGCAGCGACCCCGGGGCCCAGCATTTT
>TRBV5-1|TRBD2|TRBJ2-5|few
CASSLGAGGYQETQYF
TGCGCCAGCAGCTTGGGAGCGGGAGGGTATCAAGAGACCCAGTACTTC
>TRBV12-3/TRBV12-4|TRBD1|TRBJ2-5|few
CASRRDRAHAGAQYF
TGTGCCAGCAGACGCGACAGGGCGCATGCAGGAGCCCAGTACTTC
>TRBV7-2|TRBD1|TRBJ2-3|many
CASSLAPGQREDTQYF
TGTGCCAGCAGCTTAGCGCCGGGACAGAGGGAAGATACGCAGTATTTT
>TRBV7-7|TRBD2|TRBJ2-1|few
CASSSRGSSGSNEQFF
TGTGCTAGCAGCTCCCGAGGGTCTAGCGGGTCCAATGAGCAGTTCTTC
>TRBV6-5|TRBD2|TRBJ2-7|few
CASSYGASGYEQYF
TGTGCCAGCAGTTACGGGGCTAGCGGCTACGAGCAGTACTTC
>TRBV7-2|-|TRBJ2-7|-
CASSLAGVVYEQYF
TGTGCCAGCAGCTTAGCAGGGGTCGTCTACGAGCAGTACTTC
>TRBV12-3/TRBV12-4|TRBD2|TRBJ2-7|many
CASTRSGSGYYEQYF
TGTGCCAGCACCAGAAGCGGGAGCGGCTACTACGAGCAGTACTTC
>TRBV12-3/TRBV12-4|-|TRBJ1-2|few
CASSPRRYGYTF
TGTGCCAGCAGTCCCCGTCGATATGGCTACACCTTC
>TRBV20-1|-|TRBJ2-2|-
CSARSGYETGELFF
TGCAGTGCCCGCTCGGGGTATGAGACCGGGGAGCTGTTTTTT
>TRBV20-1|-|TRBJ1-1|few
CSATKSGKRNMNTEAFF
TGCAGTGCTACCAAGTCGGGGAAAAGAAACATGAACACTGAAGCTTTCTTT
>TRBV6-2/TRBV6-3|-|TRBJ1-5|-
CASSSRDSRGQPQHF
TGTGCCAGCAGTTCCCGCGACAGCAGGGGTCAGCCCCAGCATTTT